Below, 16 T cell receptor beta chains from the same sample are listed, as sequenced in a study of cytomegalovirus exposure and HLA in healthy donors. Both 60 Vbeta primers and 13 Jbeta primers went into the PCR. Sequencing was performed with immunoSEQ multiplex PCR; in TCRdb, only in-frame clones are kept and a portion is missing. The table lists 65,000 to 100,000 clones, about four fifths of them singletons. The sample was PBMCs. The receptors come from a woman aged 40-49 years in good health and CMV-seropositive.

The V call is TRBV6-5, the J call TRBJ1-1; the D gene is possibly TRBD1 (6 bases). Germline CDR1 MNHEY, CDR2 SVGAGI. V gave up 5 bases and J gave up 4 bases, with 14 bases separating them. This CDR3 contains 14 residues. This CDR3 reads CASSRTALSTEAFF. CDR3 bases: TGTGCCAGCAGTAGGACAGCGTTAAGCACTGAAGCTTTCTTT.

Concerning this clone itself: Additional DNA sequences in this sample encode the identical CDR3. The V and J genes are TRBV30 and TRBJ2-3, with TRBD1 as a possible D gene (5 bases). V was pared by 4 bases and J by 5 bases, with 10 bases between. The CDR3 runs 12 residues. Germline CDR1 and CDR2: GTSNPN and SVGIG (reference sequence). The CDR3 region is CAWIDRGDTQYF. The DNA for the CDR3 is TGTGCCTGGATTGACAGAGGAGATACGCAGTATTTT.

The gene calls are TRBV6-5 and TRBJ2-7; D is possibly TRBD2 (6 bases). This CDR3 contains 14 residues. V lost 0 bases, J lost 5 bases, and 11 bases lay in between. Germline assignment: CDR1 MNHEY and CDR2 SVGAGI. CDR3 coding DNA: TGTGCCAGCAGTTACTCGCGGGATTGGGACGAGCAGTACTTC. Protein product: CASSYSRDWDEQYF.

The rearrangement joins TRBV5-1 to TRBJ2-3; D is unresolved. Deletions cut 0 bases from V and 0 bases from J, with 11 bases between. The CDR3 consists of 16 residues. In germline, CDR1 is SGHRS, CDR2 YFSETQ. The CDR3 sequence is CASSLGAVSSTDTQYF. The DNA for the CDR3 is TGCGCCAGCAGCTTGGGGGCAGTTTCAAGCACAGATACGCAGTATTTT.

This chain links TRBV18 with TRBJ1-1; TRBD1 agrees at 9 bases. With V trimmed by 8 bases and J by 5 bases, 6 bases remained unmatched. This CDR3 region has 13 residues. The germline V gene encodes CDR1 KGHSH and CDR2 LQKENI. The CDR3 DNA sequence: TGTGCCAGCGTCACAGGGGGCTCAACTGAAGCTTTCTTT. Protein sequence: CASVTGGSTEAFF.

The chain uses TRBV15 and TRBJ1-5, with a possible D match to TRBD1 (6 bases). Germline lookup yields CDR1 LNHNV and CDR2 YYDKDF (reference sequence). V lost 6 bases and J 0 bases, leaving 12 bases between the germline ends. This CDR3 is 15 amino acids long. The CDR3: CATRLDRYSNQPQHF. The CDR3 DNA sequence: TGTGCCACCAGACTCGACAGGTATAGCAATCAGCCCCAGCATTTT.

The rearrangement uses TRBV29-1 and TRBJ2-1; 8 nucleotides align to TRBD1. The V and J ends lost 6 bases and 8 bases, in that order; junction bases with no gene match: 18. The CDR3 extends over 16 amino acids. Germline CDR1 SQVTM, CDR2 ANQGSEA. This chain's CDR3 is CSVVGRGRTGIDEQFF. In nucleotides, the CDR3 is TGCAGCGTGGTAGGAAGGGGGAGGACAGGGATCGATGAGCAGTTCTTC.

The chain is built from TRBV6-4 and TRBJ2-3; 14 nucleotides align to TRBD2. The CDR3 length is 15 residues. V gave up 6 bases and J gave up 6 bases; unmatched junction bases: 5. CDR1 is MRHNA, CDR2 SNTAGT, per germline. CDR3 protein: CASSGTSGSVDTQYF. In DNA, the CDR3 is TGTGCCAGCAGCGGGACTAGCGGGAGTGTGGATACGCAGTATTTT.

This clone was found once. V and J are TRBV4-3 and TRBJ2-7; TRBD2 is a possible D gene (6 bases). CDR3 size: 18 residues. Germline loops: CDR1 LGHNA, CDR2 YSLEER. V was pared by 0 bases and J by 0 bases, with 18 bases between. DNA for the CDR3: TGCGCCAGCAGCCAAGATCCCCCGGGAGCGATGAGCTCCTACGAGCAGTACTTC. It is translated as CASSQDPPGAMSSYEQYF.

The chain couples TRBV6-1 to TRBJ2-7, with 7 nucleotides matching TRBD2. Trimming took 5 bases from V and 4 from J; bases not matched to a gene: 8. CDR1 and CDR2 from the germline V gene are MNHNS and SASEGT. CDR3 length: 14 residues. The DNA of the CDR3 is TGTGCCAGCAGTTTCCAGCGGGAAGGATACGAGCAGTACTTC. Translated: CASSFQREGYEQYF.

The chain has TRBV9 and TRBJ2-1; TRBD2 matches 9 bases. Germline V lookup: CDR1 SGDLS, CDR2 YYNGEE. V was pared by 0 bases and J by 3 bases, with 1 base of the junction left unmatched. The length of the CDR3 is 15 residues. The chain's CDR3 is CASSVGSGSYNEQFF. DNA for the CDR3: TGTGCCAGCAGCGTAGGTAGCGGGAGCTACAATGAGCAGTTCTTC.

The chain recombines TRBV2 with TRBJ2-7, with D perhaps matching TRBD2 (6 bases). V lost 4 bases and J lost 7, with 14 bases in between. CDR3 size: 13 residues. Germline CDR1 SNHLY, CDR2 FYNNEI. The CDR3 loop reads CASSGGLAREQYF. The CDR3 DNA sequence: TGTGCCAGCAGTGGGGGACTGGCTAGAGAGCAGTACTTC.

The chain joins TRBV18 to TRBJ2-2; D not certain. The CDR3 is 16 residues long. Germline V lookup: CDR1 KGHSH, CDR2 LQKENI. The V gene lost 1 base and the J gene lost 4 bases, with 13 bases spanning the gap. CDR3 in DNA: TGTGCCAGCTCACCACGTGTGGGCTTCTCCACCGGGGAGCTGTTTTTT. Translation gives CASSPRVGFSTGELFF.

J is TRBJ1-5 and V is TRBV11-2, with D hard to call. Per germline, CDR1 SGHAT and CDR2 FQNNGV. This CDR3 has 15 amino acids. Trimming took 3 bases from V and 2 from J, leaving 11 bases between them. For the CDR3, the DNA is TGTGCCAGCAGCTTCAATGCGGGCGGCAATCAGCCCCAGCATTTT. Protein sequence: CASSFNAGGNQPQHF.

V is TRBV27 and J is TRBJ1-4; maybe TRBD1 (6 bases). The CDR3 sequence is 13 residues long. Trimming removed 6 bases at V and 4 bases at J, with 9 bases between. Germline V gives CDR1 MNHEY, CDR2 SMNVEV (reference sequence). CDR3 sequence reads: CASRTGDNEKLFF. The CDR3 bases are TGTGCCAGCAGGACAGGTGATAATGAAAAACTGTTTTTT.

This clone showed up just once. The rearrangement uses TRBV13 and TRBJ2-7; D is unresolved. The CDR3 contains 14 residues. Germline V gene lookup returns CDR1 PRHDT and CDR2 FYEKMQ (reference sequence). The V end lost 0 bases, the J end lost 1 base, and 7 bases lay between the germline ends. CDR3 DNA: TGTGCCAGCAGCTTAGGTGCGGTGTCCTACGAGCAGTACTTC. Encoded protein: CASSLGAVSYEQYF.